These 30 T cell receptor beta chains share one sample of origin, sequenced in a study of blood T cell repertoires in COVID-19. Libraries were prepared by immunoSEQ multiplex PCR; TCRdb keeps only in-frame clonotypes and omits some of them. The table includes 330,000 or so clones, about 92% detected once. Sequences were obtained from PBMCs or T cells enriched from blood (not recorded which). These TCRs come from a woman in her thirties who had recovered from COVID-19.

This chain uses TRBV28 with TRBJ1-1, with TRBD1 as a possible D gene (5 bases). Germline CDR1 and CDR2: MDHEN and SYDVKM. Trimming cost V 3 bases and J 3 bases, with 14 bases left between them. CDR3 length equals 15 residues. The CDR3 bases are TGTGCCAGCAGTTTTTCTGGGGCAATCGACACTGAAGCTTTCTTT. This translates into CASSFSGAIDTEAFF.

This clone was observed a single time. The chain is built from TRBV6-6 and TRBJ2-7; 15 nucleotides match TRBD2. The V segment lost 3 bases and the J segment 6 bases; nucleotides outside the gene matches: 6. The CDR3 is 16 residues long. Germline CDR1 MNHNY, CDR2 SVGAGI (reference sequence). The DNA for the CDR3 is TGTGCCAGCAGTTATGGGACTAGCGGGGGGTCCGCCGAGCAGTACTTC. This encodes CASSYGTSGGSAEQYF.

This clone showed up just once. V is TRBV30 and J is TRBJ1-6; 8 bases line up with TRBD1. The CDR3 length is 15 residues. CDR1 is GTSNPN, CDR2 SVGIG, per germline (reference sequence). J gave up 1 base and V 1 base, and 0 bases lay outside the gene matches. The CDR3 DNA is TGTGCCTGGAGTGGGACAGGGTCCTATAATTCACCCCTCCACTTT. This gives the protein CAWSGTGSYNSPLHF.

The rearrangement links TRBV12-3 or TRBV12-4 to TRBJ1-2, with a weak D call TRBD1 (5 bases). This CDR3 is built from 13 residues. The germline V and J ends were trimmed by 6 bases and 4 bases, with 12 bases remaining between them. CDR3 DNA: TGTGCCAGCAGCCCGGACACCTTCTATGGCTACACCTTC. Translation: CASSPDTFYGYTF.

This chain's CDR3 is CASSQVQVVQETQYF. CDR3 DNA: TGTGCCAGCAGCCAAGTACAGGTAGTCCAAGAGACCCAGTACTTC. The chain employs TRBV3-1 (or the pseudogene TRBV3-2) and TRBJ2-5; possible D gene TRBD1, 5 bases. Trimming left V 1 base short and J 1 base short, with 10 bases between. The V gene's germline CDR1 is LGHDT and CDR2 YNNKEL (reference sequence). The CDR3 is 15 residues long.

The chain carries TRBV6-1 and TRBJ2-1; tentatively, D is TRBD2 (5 bases). Germline V CDR1 and CDR2: MNHNS, SASEGT. The V gene lost 3 bases and the J gene lost 1 base, with 10 bases spanning the gap. CDR3 length equals 15 residues. CDR3 DNA: TGTGCCAGCAGTGAGACTATAGGGTCCTACAATGAGCAGTTCTTC. This translates into CASSETIGSYNEQFF.

The chain uses TRBV6-5 and TRBJ1-2; no clear D. The CDR3 runs to 15 residues. The germline CDR1 and CDR2 sequences are MNHEY and SVGAGI. The germline V and J ends were trimmed by 0 bases and 3 bases, with 11 bases remaining between them. CDR3 protein: CASSYSSRSDYGYTF. In DNA form, the CDR3 reads TGTGCCAGCAGTTACTCTTCCCGGTCCGACTATGGCTACACCTTC.

This rearrangement joins TRBV4-1 to TRBJ2-3; TRBD2 matches 12 bases. Trimming cost V 0 bases and J 6 bases; bases outside gene matches: 4. Germline loops: CDR1 MGHRA, CDR2 YSYEKL. The CDR3 is 16 residues long. The CDR3: CASSQEPGLAGDTQYF. In nucleotides, the CDR3 is TGCGCCAGCAGCCAAGAGCCCGGACTAGCGGGGGATACGCAGTATTTT.

The chain combines TRBV7-9 with TRBJ2-7, with 7 bases lining up with TRBD1. The CDR3 sequence is 16 residues long. Germline V CDR1 and CDR2: SEHNR, FQNEAQ (reference sequence). V dropped 4 bases and J dropped 4; count of bases not matched to a gene: 13. The CDR3 nucleotides read TGTGCCAGCAGCTCCGTCGGGACAGTCGACTTTTACGAGCAGTACTTC. Translating it yields CASSSVGTVDFYEQYF.

The V call is TRBV28, the J call TRBJ1-3; TRBD1 might be the D (6 bases). V was cut by 6 bases and J by 0 bases, with 9 bases left in between. The CDR3 has 14 residues. Per the germline V gene, CDR1 is MDHEN and CDR2 is SYDVKM. For the CDR3, the DNA is TGTGCCAGCAGACAACAGGGCTCTGGAAACACCATATATTTT. Amino acid sequence: CASRQQGSGNTIYF.

This clone has a single count. The genes are TRBV2 and TRBJ1-1; no clear D gene. This CDR3 comprises 13 residues. The germline gives CDR1 SNHLY, CDR2 FYNNEI. Trimming took off 7 bases at V and 0 bases at J, with 9 bases between the two ends. The CDR3, as DNA: TGTGCCAGCAACGGGGAGGTGAACACTGAAGCTTTCTTT. Translated, it gives CASNGEVNTEAFF. Full variable domain (missing parts from reference TRBV2 and TRBJ1-1): EPEVTQTPSHQVTQMGQEVILRCVPISNHLYFYWYRQILGQKVEFLVSFYNNEISEKSEIFDDQFSVERPDGSNFTLKIRSTKLEDSAMYFCASNGEVNTEAFFGQGTRLTVV.

The V and J genes are TRBV6-2 or TRBV6-3 and TRBJ1-3; no definite D call. The CDR3 is 14 residues long. Germline values: CDR1 MNHEY, CDR2 SVGEGT. V lost 2 bases, J lost 0 bases, and 5 bases lay in between. CDR3 DNA sequence: TGTGCCAGCAGTTACGCGGGCTCTGGAAACACCATATATTTT. Its translation is CASSYAGSGNTIYF.

The CDR3 is CASSFQGAGNYGYTF. CDR3 in DNA: TGTGCCAGCAGCTTCCAGGGCGCCGGTAACTATGGCTACACCTTC. This chain uses TRBV5-4 with TRBJ1-2; possible D gene TRBD1, 5 bases. The CDR3 totals 15 residues. Germline V lookup: CDR1 SGHNT, CDR2 YYREEE (reference sequence). The germline V and J ends were trimmed by 2 bases and 1 base, with 12 bases remaining between them.

The chain links TRBV7-6 to TRBJ2-2, with unresolved D. CDR1 and CDR2 (germline): SGHVS, FNYEAQ. The V end was cut by 0 bases, the J end by 5 bases, with 4 bases between. This CDR3 spans 13 amino acids. The CDR3 DNA is TGTGCCAGCAGCTTAGCGCGGACCGGGGAGCTGTTTTTT. Protein: CASSLARTGELFF.

In this sample, this clone turned up a few times. This chain links TRBV6-6 with TRBJ1-5; D is ambiguous. This CDR3 region has 14 residues. Germline V gives CDR1 MNHNY, CDR2 SVGAGI (reference sequence). With 7 bases removed from V and 0 bases from J, the gap between germline ends came to 10 bases. CDR3 in amino acids: CASIDIDSNQPQHF. The CDR3 coding sequence is TGTGCCAGCATCGACATAGATAGCAATCAGCCCCAGCATTTT.

The V call is TRBV19, the J call TRBJ1-6, with 8 bases that match TRBD1. J gave up 7 bases and V 9 bases, and 11 bases lay outside the gene matches. The CDR3 totals 15 residues. Per germline, CDR1 LNHDA and CDR2 SQIVND (reference sequence). CDR3 residues: CASRDRPSFNSPLHF. Here the CDR3 DNA reads TGTGCCAGCCGGGACAGGCCTTCCTTCAATTCACCCCTCCACTTT.

The CDR3 spells CASSQDWGVGQPQHF. CDR3 bases: TGTGCCAGCAGCCAAGACTGGGGGGTAGGTCAGCCCCAGCATTTT. V usage is TRBV3-1 (or the pseudogene TRBV3-2) and J usage is TRBJ1-5; D is possibly TRBD1 (5 bases). V lost 0 bases, J lost 6 bases, and 12 bases lay in between. Germline CDR1 LGHDT, CDR2 YNNKEL (reference sequence). This CDR3 has 15 amino acids.

CDR3 nucleotide sequence: TGTGCCAGCAGCGTAGATTCTGGACAGGGCCATGGCTACACCTTC. Protein: CASSVDSGQGHGYTF. The chain links TRBV9 to TRBJ1-2, with 8 positions matching TRBD1. CDR1 is SGDLS, CDR2 YYNGEE, per germline. CDR3 size: 15 residues. After removal of 0 bases from V and 6 bases from J, the junction contained 7 bases not matched to a gene.

The chain links TRBV30 to TRBJ1-5; no reliable D call. Trimming took 1 base from V and 9 from J, leaving 13 bases between them. Per the germline V gene, CDR1 is GTSNPN and CDR2 is SVGIG (reference sequence). CDR3 length equals 13 residues. CDR3 region: CAWSEGAYRPQHF. The DNA for the CDR3 is TGTGCCTGGAGTGAGGGAGCCTATCGGCCCCAGCATTTT.

The chain recombines TRBV6-1 with TRBJ2-7, with a possible D match to TRBD1 (5 bases). The germline CDR1 and CDR2 sequences are MNHNS and SASEGT. V was pared by 2 bases and J by 0 bases, with 8 bases between. This CDR3 spans 14 amino acids. The CDR3 coding sequence is TGTGCCAGCAGTGAACCCGACAGCTCCTACGAGCAGTACTTC. As protein: CASSEPDSSYEQYF.

The chain carries TRBV9 and TRBJ2-3; perhaps TRBD2 as D (6 bases). V lost 0 bases to trimming and J lost 0 bases, with 17 bases between them. The CDR3 totals 18 residues. CDR1 is SGDLS and CDR2 is YYNGEE in the germline V gene. The CDR3 sequence is CASSVDGRGITSTDTQYF. The DNA of the CDR3 is TGTGCCAGCAGCGTAGATGGACGGGGGATTACTAGCACAGATACGCAGTATTTT.

The CDR3 here is CASSETGRYGYTF. CDR3 sequence (DNA): TGTGCCAGCAGTGAGACAGGCCGCTATGGCTACACCTTC. V is TRBV6-4 and J is TRBJ1-2, with D maybe TRBD1 (6 bases). This CDR3 is built from 13 residues. Germline V gene lookup returns CDR1 MRHNA and CDR2 SNTAGT. V was shortened by 3 bases and J by 4 bases, with 9 bases between the two germline ends.

The rearrangement links TRBV4-2 to TRBJ2-7, with a weak D call TRBD2 (6 bases). Germline CDR1 is LGHNA and CDR2 is YNFKEQ. The length of the CDR3 is 15 residues. V lost 5 bases to trimming and J lost 2 bases, with 16 bases between them. CDR3 sequence reads: CASSAGSGPTYEQYF. DNA of the CDR3: TGTGCCAGCAGCGCAGGAAGCGGGCCCACCTACGAGCAGTACTTC.

This sequence joins TRBV7-2 and TRBJ2-7; TRBD2 aligns across 7 bases. The CDR3 runs to 16 residues. V was clipped by 5 bases and J by 5 bases; unmatched bases: 15. Germline CDR1 SGHTA, CDR2 FQGNSA. CDR3 region: CASSPNWGEGPNEQYF. In DNA form, the CDR3 reads TGTGCCAGCAGCCCCAATTGGGGGGAGGGCCCCAACGAGCAGTACTTC.

The chain couples TRBV10-3 to TRBJ2-1, with 7 bases that match TRBD2. Germline V lookup: CDR1 ENHRY, CDR2 SYGVKD. J gave up 8 bases and V 5 bases, and 6 bases lay outside the gene matches. The length of the CDR3 is 13 residues. The DNA for the CDR3 is TGTGCCATCAGTAGCGGGAATGTGGATGAGCAGTTCTTC. Protein sequence: CAISSGNVDEQFF.

This clone was detected a few times. The CDR3 DNA follows: TGCGCCAGCAGCTTGGCCGTACAGGGCAGCACTGAAGCTTTCTTT. Translating gives CASSLAVQGSTEAFF. The chain carries TRBV5-1 and TRBJ1-1; tentative D call: TRBD1 (6 bases). Per the germline V gene, CDR1 is SGHRS and CDR2 is YFSETQ. The CDR3 is 15 amino acids. V gave up 0 bases and J gave up 4 bases, with 13 bases separating them.

The V gene is TRBV9, the J gene TRBJ2-2, with 8 positions matching TRBD2. After removal of 3 bases from V and 3 bases from J, the junction contained 4 bases not matched to a gene. CDR3 length: 15 residues. Germline V gene lookup returns CDR1 SGDLS and CDR2 YYNGEE. The CDR3 sequence is CASSERGRDTGELFF. The DNA of the CDR3 is TGTGCCAGCAGCGAGCGGGGGCGTGACACCGGGGAGCTGTTTTTT.

The chain recombines TRBV12-1 with TRBJ2-2; the DNA was not compared with TRBD2, the D call given in the table. TRBV12-1 is a documented pseudogene. The CDR3 runs 17 residues. The CDR3 reads CASSFGRLAENTGELFF. The CDR3 DNA reads TGTGCCAGCAGCTTTGGGCGGCTAGCGGAGAACACCGGGGAGCTGTTTTTT.

J is TRBJ2-6 and V is TRBV4-1; a weak D match, TRBD1 (6 bases). Germline CDR1 is MGHRA and CDR2 is YSYEKL. The CDR3 totals 15 residues. V was pared by 5 bases and J by 12 bases, with 20 bases between. CDR3 loop: CASSYRDTDSRVLTF. CDR3 coding DNA: TGCGCCAGCAGCTACCGGGACACGGATAGCCGCGTCCTGACTTTC.

J is TRBJ1-2 and V is TRBV28; unclear D gene. Germline V lookup: CDR1 MDHEN, CDR2 SYDVKM. The V and J ends lost 6 bases and 8 bases respectively, with 13 bases between them. This CDR3 region has 12 residues. CDR3 residues: CASSQESRGYTF. CDR3 in DNA: TGTGCCAGCAGCCAAGAATCGAGGGGCTACACCTTC.